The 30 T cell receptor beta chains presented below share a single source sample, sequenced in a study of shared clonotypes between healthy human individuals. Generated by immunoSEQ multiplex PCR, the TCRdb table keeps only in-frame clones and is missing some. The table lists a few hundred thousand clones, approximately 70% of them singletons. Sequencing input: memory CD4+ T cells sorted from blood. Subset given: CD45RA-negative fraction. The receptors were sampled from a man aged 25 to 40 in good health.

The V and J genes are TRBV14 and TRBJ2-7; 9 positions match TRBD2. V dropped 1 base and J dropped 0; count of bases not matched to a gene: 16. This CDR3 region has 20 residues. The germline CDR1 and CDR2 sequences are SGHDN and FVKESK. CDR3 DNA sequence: TGTGCCAGCAGCCAAGTGCCCGGGACTAGCAGGCACCTTACCTCCTACGAGCAGTACTTC. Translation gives CASSQVPGTSRHLTSYEQYF.

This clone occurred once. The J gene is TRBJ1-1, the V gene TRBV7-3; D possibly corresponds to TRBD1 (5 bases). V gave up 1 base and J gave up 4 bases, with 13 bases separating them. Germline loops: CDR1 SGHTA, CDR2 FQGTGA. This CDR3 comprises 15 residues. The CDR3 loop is CASSLKAGGGTEAFF. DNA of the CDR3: TGTGCCAGCAGCTTAAAGGCCGGGGGTGGCACTGAAGCTTTCTTT.

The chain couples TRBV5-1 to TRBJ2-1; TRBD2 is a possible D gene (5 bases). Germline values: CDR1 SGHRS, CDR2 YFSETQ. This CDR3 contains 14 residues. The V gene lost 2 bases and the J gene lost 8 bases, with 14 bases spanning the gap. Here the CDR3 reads CASSLAVGGDEQFF. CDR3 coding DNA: TGCGCCAGCAGCTTAGCGGTAGGCGGCGATGAGCAGTTCTTC.

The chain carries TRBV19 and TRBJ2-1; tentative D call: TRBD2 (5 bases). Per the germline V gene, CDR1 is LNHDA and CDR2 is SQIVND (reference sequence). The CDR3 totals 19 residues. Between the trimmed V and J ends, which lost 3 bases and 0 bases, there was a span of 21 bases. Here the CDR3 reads CASSMRITFWESSYNEQFF. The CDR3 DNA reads TGTGCCAGTAGTATGAGGATTACTTTTTGGGAGAGCTCCTACAATGAGCAGTTCTTC.

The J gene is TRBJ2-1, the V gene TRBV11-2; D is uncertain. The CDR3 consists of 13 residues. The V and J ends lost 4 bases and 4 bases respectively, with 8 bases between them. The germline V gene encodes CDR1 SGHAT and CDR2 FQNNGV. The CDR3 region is CASSSSRYNEQFF. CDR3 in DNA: TGTGCCAGCAGCTCAAGTAGGTACAATGAGCAGTTCTTC.

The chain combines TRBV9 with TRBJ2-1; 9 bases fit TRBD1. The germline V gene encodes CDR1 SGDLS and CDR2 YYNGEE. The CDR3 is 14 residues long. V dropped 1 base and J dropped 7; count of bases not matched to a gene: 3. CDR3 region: CASSVWTGENEQFF. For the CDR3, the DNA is TGTGCCAGCAGCGTATGGACAGGGGAAAATGAGCAGTTCTTC.

As DNA, the CDR3 is TGTGCCAGCAGCGTAGGGACAGGGGGCTCGCGAGCAGATACGCAGTATTTT. Its protein product is CASSVGTGGSRADTQYF. The rearrangement joins TRBV9 to TRBJ2-3; 11 bases match TRBD1. V shed 0 bases and J 4 bases; nucleotides not matched to a gene: 7. Germline lookup yields CDR1 SGDLS and CDR2 YYNGEE. The CDR3 is 17 residues long. Based on the CDR3 plus reference TRBV9 and TRBJ2-3, the full variable domain is DSGVTQTPKHLITATGQRVTLRCSPRSGDLSVYWYQQSLDQGLQFLIQYYNGEERAKGNILERFSAQQFPDLHSELNLSSLELGDSALYFCASSVGTGGSRADTQYFGPGTRLTVL.

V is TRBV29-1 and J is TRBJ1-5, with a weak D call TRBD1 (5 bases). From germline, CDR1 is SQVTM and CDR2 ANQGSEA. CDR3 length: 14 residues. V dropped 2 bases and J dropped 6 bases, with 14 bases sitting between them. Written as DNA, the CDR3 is TGCAGCGTTGAATATGGGGGGTACCGTCAGCCCCAGCATTTT. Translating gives CSVEYGGYRQPQHF.

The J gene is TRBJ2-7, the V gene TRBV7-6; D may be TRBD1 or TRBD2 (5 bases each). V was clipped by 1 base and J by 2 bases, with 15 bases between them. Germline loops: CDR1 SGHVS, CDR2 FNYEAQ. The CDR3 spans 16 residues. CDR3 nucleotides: TGTGCCAGCAGCTTAGGGGTAGGGACGGGAACCTACGAGCAGTACTTC. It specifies CASSLGVGTGTYEQYF.

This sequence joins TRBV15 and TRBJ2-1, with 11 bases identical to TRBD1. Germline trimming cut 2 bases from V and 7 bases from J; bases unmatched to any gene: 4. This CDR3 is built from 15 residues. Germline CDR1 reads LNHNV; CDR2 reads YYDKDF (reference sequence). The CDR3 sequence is CATSRQDRGRNEQFF. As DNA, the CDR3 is TGTGCCACCAGCAGACAGGACAGGGGGCGGAATGAGCAGTTCTTC.

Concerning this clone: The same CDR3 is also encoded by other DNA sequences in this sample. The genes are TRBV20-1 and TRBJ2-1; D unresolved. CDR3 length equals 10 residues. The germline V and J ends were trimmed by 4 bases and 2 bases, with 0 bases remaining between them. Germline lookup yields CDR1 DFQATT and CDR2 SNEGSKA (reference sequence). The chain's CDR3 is CSATYNEQFF. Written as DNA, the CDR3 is TGCAGTGCTACCTACAATGAGCAGTTCTTC.

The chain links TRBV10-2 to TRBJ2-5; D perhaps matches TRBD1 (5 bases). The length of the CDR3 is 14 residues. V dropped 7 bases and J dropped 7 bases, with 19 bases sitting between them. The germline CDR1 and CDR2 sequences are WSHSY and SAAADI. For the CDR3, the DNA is TGCGCCAGCAACTCCAGGGCCCAATATATGACCCAGTACTTC. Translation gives CASNSRAQYMTQYF.

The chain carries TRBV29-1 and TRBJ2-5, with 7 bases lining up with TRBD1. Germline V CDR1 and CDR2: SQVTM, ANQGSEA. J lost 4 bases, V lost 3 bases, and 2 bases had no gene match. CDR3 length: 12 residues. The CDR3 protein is CSVEAGGETQYF. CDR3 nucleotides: TGCAGCGTTGAGGCAGGGGGAGAGACCCAGTACTTC.

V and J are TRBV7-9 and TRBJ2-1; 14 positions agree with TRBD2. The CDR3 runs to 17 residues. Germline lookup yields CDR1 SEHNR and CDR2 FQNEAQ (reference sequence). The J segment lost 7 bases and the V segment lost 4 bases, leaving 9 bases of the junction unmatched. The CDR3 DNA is TGTGCCAGCAGCTGGGGACTAGCGGGAGCGTCGGGAAATGAGCAGTTCTTC. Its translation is CASSWGLAGASGNEQFF. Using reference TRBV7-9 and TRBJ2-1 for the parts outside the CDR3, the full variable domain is DTGVSQNPRHKITKRGQNVTFRCDPISEHNRLYWYRQTLGQGPEFLTYFQNEAQLEKSRLLSDRFSAERPKGSFSTLEIQRTEQGDSAMYLCASSWGLAGASGNEQFFGPGTRLTVL.

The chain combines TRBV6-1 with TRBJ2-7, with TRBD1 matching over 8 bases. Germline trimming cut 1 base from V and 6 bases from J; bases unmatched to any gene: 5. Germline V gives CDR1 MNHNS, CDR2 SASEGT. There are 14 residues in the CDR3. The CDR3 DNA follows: TGTGCCAGCAGTGAAGGGACAGGGTACGGCGAGCAGTACTTC. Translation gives CASSEGTGYGEQYF.

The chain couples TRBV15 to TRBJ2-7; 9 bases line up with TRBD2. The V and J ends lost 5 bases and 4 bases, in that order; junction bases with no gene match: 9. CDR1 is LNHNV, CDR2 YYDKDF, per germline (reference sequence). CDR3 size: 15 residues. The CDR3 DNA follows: TGTGCCACCAGCCTAAGACCGGGACTAGCATACGAGCAGTACTTC. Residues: CATSLRPGLAYEQYF. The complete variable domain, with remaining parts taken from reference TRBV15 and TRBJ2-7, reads DAMVIQNPRYQVTQFGKPVTLSCSQTLNHNVMYWYQQKSSQAPKLLFHYYDKDFNNEADTPDNFQSRRPNTSFCFLDIRSPGLGDTAMYLCATSLRPGLAYEQYFGPGTRLTVT.

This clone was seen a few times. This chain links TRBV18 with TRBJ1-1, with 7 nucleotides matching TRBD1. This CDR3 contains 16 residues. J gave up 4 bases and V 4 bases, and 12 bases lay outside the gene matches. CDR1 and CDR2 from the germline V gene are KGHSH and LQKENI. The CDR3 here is CASSLRQGWGATEAFF. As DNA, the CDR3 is TGTGCCAGCTCACTAAGACAGGGTTGGGGTGCCACTGAAGCTTTCTTT.

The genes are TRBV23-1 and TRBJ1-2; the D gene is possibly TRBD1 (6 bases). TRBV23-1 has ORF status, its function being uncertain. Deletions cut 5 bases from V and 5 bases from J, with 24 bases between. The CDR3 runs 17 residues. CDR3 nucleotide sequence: TGCGCCAGCAGTAGAACAGGGAGACGGAATACACGGTATGGCTACACCTTC. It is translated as CASSRTGRRNTRYGYTF.

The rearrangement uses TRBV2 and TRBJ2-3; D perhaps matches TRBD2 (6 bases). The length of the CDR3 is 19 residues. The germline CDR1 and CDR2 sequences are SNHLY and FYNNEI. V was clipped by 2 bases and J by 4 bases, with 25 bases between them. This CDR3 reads CASSEFVPGLLSGADTQYF. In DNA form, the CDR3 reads TGTGCCAGCAGTGAATTTGTTCCGGGACTCCTTTCGGGGGCAGATACGCAGTATTTT.

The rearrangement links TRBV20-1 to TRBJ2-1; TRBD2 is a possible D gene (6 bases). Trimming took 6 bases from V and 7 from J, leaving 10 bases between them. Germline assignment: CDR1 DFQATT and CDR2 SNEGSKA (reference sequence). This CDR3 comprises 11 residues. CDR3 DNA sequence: TGCAGTGCCAGACTAGTTAATGAGCAGTTCTTC. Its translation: CSARLVNEQFF.

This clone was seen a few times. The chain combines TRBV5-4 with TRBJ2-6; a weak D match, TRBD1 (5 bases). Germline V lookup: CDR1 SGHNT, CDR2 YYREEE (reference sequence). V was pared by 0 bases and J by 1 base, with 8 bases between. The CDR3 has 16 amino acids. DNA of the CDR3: TGTGCCAGCAGCTTGGGCAGGGCTTCTGGGGCCAACGTCCTGACTTTC. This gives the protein CASSLGRASGANVLTF.

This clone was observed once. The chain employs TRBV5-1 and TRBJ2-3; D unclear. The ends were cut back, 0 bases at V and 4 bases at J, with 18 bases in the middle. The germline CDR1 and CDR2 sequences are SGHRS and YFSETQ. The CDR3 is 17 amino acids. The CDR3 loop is CASSLASTAVAADTQYF. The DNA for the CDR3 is TGCGCCAGCAGCTTGGCGTCGACTGCGGTCGCGGCAGATACGCAGTATTTT.

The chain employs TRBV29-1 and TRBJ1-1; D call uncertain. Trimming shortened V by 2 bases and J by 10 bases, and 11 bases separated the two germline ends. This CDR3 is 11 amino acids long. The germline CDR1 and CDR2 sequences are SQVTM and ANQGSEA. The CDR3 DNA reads TGCAGCGTTGAATCTTTGGGAGTAGCTTTCTTT. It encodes CSVESLGVAFF.

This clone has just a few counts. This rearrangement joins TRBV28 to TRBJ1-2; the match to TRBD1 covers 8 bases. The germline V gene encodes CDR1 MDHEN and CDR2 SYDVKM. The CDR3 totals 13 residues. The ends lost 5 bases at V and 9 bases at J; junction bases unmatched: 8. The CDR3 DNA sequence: TGTGCCAGCAGTCCTCAGGGGGCCCCGAGCTACACCTTC. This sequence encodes CASSPQGAPSYTF.

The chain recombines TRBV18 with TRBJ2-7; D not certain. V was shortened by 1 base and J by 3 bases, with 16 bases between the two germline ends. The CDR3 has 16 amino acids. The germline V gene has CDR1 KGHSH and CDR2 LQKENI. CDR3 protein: CASSPRWDVARYEQYF. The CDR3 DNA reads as TGTGCCAGCTCACCACGATGGGATGTAGCACGCTACGAGCAGTACTTC.

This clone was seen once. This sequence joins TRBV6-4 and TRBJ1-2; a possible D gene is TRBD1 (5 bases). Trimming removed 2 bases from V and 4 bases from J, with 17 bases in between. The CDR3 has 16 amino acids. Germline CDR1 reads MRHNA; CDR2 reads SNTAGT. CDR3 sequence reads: CASSDSRDGLIYGYTF. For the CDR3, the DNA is TGTGCCAGCAGTGACAGCAGGGATGGGTTAATCTATGGCTACACCTTC.

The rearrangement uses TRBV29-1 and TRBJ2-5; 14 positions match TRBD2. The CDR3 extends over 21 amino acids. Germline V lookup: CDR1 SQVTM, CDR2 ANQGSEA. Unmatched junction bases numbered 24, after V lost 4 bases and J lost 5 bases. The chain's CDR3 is CSVGLSEARLAGGVRLETQYF. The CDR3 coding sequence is TGCAGCGTTGGATTAAGTGAGGCGCGACTAGCGGGAGGGGTCAGATTGGAGACCCAGTACTTC.

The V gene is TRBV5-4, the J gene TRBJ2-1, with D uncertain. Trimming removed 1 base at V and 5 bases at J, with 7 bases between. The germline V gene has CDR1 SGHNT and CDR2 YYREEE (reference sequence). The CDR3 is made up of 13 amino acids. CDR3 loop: CASSLTGDNEQFF. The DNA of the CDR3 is TGTGCCAGCAGCTTGACTGGGGACAATGAGCAGTTCTTC. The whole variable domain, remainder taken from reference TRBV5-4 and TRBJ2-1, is ETGVTQSPTHLIKTRGQQVTLRCSSQSGHNTVSWYQQALGQGPQFIFQYYREEENGRGNFPPRFSGLQFPNYSSELNVNALELDDSALYLCASSLTGDNEQFFGPGTRLTVL.

Here the CDR3 DNA reads TGTGCCAGCAGCGCAGGACCCCCGGGACTTACTCGGGCTTTCTTT. Translated, it gives CASSAGPPGLTRAFF. The rearrangement joins TRBV11-2 to TRBJ1-1; a possible D gene is TRBD1 (5 bases). Germline lookup yields CDR1 SGHAT and CDR2 FQNNGV. The CDR3 runs 15 residues. Trimming stripped 5 bases from V and 11 bases from J, with 24 bases between.

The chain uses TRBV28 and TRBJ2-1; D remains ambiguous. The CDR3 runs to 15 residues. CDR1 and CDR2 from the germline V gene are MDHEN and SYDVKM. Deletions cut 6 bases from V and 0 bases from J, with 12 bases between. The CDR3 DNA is TGTGCCAGCAGACACCCAGTTAGCTCCTACAATGAGCAGTTCTTC. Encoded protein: CASRHPVSSYNEQFF.